The 32 T cell receptor beta chains given below trace back to one sample, sequenced in a study of blood T cell repertoires in COVID-19. Sequenced by immunoSEQ multiplex PCR; TCRdb stores in-frame clones only, minus some. The sample lists about 290,000 clones, under 90% seen once, with around 10% in the top ten. The sequencing sample was made of peripheral blood. These receptors originate from a woman between 25 and 40 years old with COVID-19, enrolled during active disease.

The chain carries TRBV5-1 and TRBJ2-2; D may be TRBD1 (6 bases). This CDR3 spans 16 amino acids. Between the trimmed V and J ends, which lost 1 base and 5 bases, there was a span of 15 bases. Germline loops: CDR1 SGHRS, CDR2 YFSETQ. For the CDR3, the DNA is TGCGCCAGCAGCTTGTTTCAGGGGATCATGACCGGGGAGCTGTTTTTT. This gives the protein CASSLFQGIMTGELFF.

The chain employs TRBV27 and TRBJ2-2; 8 bases are a match to TRBD1. V shed 3 bases, J shed 0 bases, and the junction held 3 bases outside the gene matches. The CDR3 sequence is 16 residues long. CDR1 and CDR2 (germline): MNHEY, SMNVEV (reference sequence). The CDR3 is CASSLGTGANTGELFF. CDR3 sequence (DNA): TGTGCCAGCAGTTTGGGGACAGGCGCGAACACCGGGGAGCTGTTTTTT.

This rearrangement joins TRBV6-2 or TRBV6-3 to TRBJ1-5, with unresolved D. The CDR3 covers 12 residues. Trimming removed 5 bases at V and 7 bases at J, with 9 bases between. Germline V gene data show CDR1 as MNHEY and CDR2 as SVGEGT. The CDR3 is CASSRRVQPQHF. Written as DNA, the CDR3 is TGTGCCAGCAGTCGGAGGGTACAGCCCCAGCATTTT.

This sequence joins TRBV5-5 and TRBJ2-3; 12 positions agree with TRBD2. In germline, CDR1 is SGHKS, CDR2 YYEKEE (reference sequence). The CDR3 sequence is 16 residues long. V was pared by 4 bases and J by 1 base, with 4 bases of the junction left unmatched. The CDR3 bases are TGTGCCAGCAGCCTCCGGACTAGCGGGGGCACAGATACGCAGTATTTT. Protein product: CASSLRTSGGTDTQYF.

The V and J genes are TRBV2 and TRBJ2-1; 9 positions agree with TRBD2. CDR1 is SNHLY, CDR2 FYNNEI, per germline. V shed 8 bases, J shed 1 base, and the junction held 12 bases outside the gene matches. CDR3 size: 17 residues. DNA for the CDR3: TGTGCCAGCGAAATCGCCGTTAGCGGGGGATCCTACAATGAGCAGTTCTTC. Protein product: CASEIAVSGGSYNEQFF.

The rearrangement joins TRBV6-5 to TRBJ1-1; 7 bases match TRBD1. The CDR3 spans 13 residues. CDR1 and CDR2 from the germline V gene are MNHEY and SVGAGI. V trimming: 2 bases; J trimming: 7 bases; junction bases outside the gene matches: 4. Here the CDR3 DNA reads TGTGCCAGCAGTTACGAAAGGGGGCGTGAAGCTTTCTTT. Protein product: CASSYERGREAFF.

This chain uses TRBV2 with TRBJ2-7; D may be TRBD2 (5 bases). This CDR3 is 14 amino acids long. Trimming left V 8 bases short and J 5 bases short, with 19 bases between. Per germline, CDR1 SNHLY and CDR2 FYNNEI. The CDR3 DNA follows: TGTGCCAGCCTGAAGAAGGGTGGAGGAAACGAGCAGTACTTC. Amino acids: CASLKKGGGNEQYF.

The chain carries TRBV28 and TRBJ2-3; maybe TRBD1 (6 bases). From germline, CDR1 is MDHEN and CDR2 SYDVKM. The germline V and J ends were trimmed by 3 bases and 1 base, with 11 bases remaining between them. CDR3 length: 15 amino acids. CDR3 DNA: TGTGCCAGCAGTTTGGCAGGGGCCGGCACAGATACGCAGTATTTT. Its translation is CASSLAGAGTDTQYF.

The V call is TRBV5-1, the J call TRBJ2-1; 7 bases line up with TRBD1. This CDR3 spans 15 amino acids. The trim removed 2 bases at V and 0 bases at J, leaving 2 bases unmatched. The germline V gene has CDR1 SGHRS and CDR2 YFSETQ. The CDR3 loop is CASSFGTVSYNEQFF. Here the CDR3 DNA reads TGCGCCAGCAGCTTCGGGACAGTCTCCTACAATGAGCAGTTCTTC.

The chain uses TRBV5-1 and TRBJ1-3; TRBD1 might be the D (5 bases). Germline V CDR1 and CDR2: SGHRS, YFSETQ. The CDR3 runs to 16 residues. The ends were cut back, 3 bases at V and 4 bases at J, with 17 bases in the middle. CDR3 sequence: CASSSRGGRTGNTIYF. The CDR3, as DNA: TGCGCCAGCAGCTCCCGGGGAGGGAGGACAGGAAACACCATATATTTT.

To note about this clone: The same CDR3 is also encoded by other DNA sequences in this sample. The chain couples TRBV6-5 to TRBJ1-5, with TRBD1 as a possible D gene (5 bases). The CDR3 spans 14 residues. Germline CDR1 MNHEY, CDR2 SVGAGI. V was cut by 2 bases and J by 7 bases, with 12 bases left in between. In DNA, the CDR3 is TGTGCCAGCAGTTACAGCAGGGTAGGGCAGCCCCAGCATTTT. Translation gives CASSYSRVGQPQHF.

A note on this clone: The junction departs from germline at one end; a sequencing error may be responsible. This same CDR3 is encoded by further DNA sequences in the sample. The V and J genes are TRBV19 and TRBJ1-5, with TRBD1 matching over 7 bases. This CDR3 is 16 amino acids long. Per the germline V gene, CDR1 is LNHDA and CDR2 is SQIVND (reference sequence). CDR3 sequence: CASSISPKTGYQPQHF. The CDR3 DNA is TGTGCCAGCAGTATATCCCCGAAGACAGGGTATCAGCCCCAGCATTTT.

The chain combines TRBV7-2 with TRBJ2-1; possibly TRBD1 for D (6 bases). This CDR3 region has 14 residues. Per germline, CDR1 SGHTA and CDR2 FQGNSA. Trimming pared 4 bases from V and 6 bases from J, leaving 13 bases between. Written as DNA, the CDR3 is TGTGCCAGCAGCTCCTGGATGGGGGCCAATGAGCAGTTCTTC. Encoded protein: CASSSWMGANEQFF. Full variable domain (outside the CDR3, taken from reference TRBV7-2 and TRBJ2-1): GAGVSQSPSNKVTEKGKDVELRCDPISGHTALYWYRQSLGQGLEFLIYFQGNSAPDKSGLPSDRFSAERTGGSVSTLTIQRTQQEDSAVYLCASSSWMGANEQFFGPGTRLTVL.

The chain has TRBV6-9 and TRBJ1-4, with TRBD1 as a possible D gene (5 bases). From germline, CDR1 is MNHGY and CDR2 SVAAGI. The CDR3 is 15 amino acids. V was cut by 2 bases and J by 8 bases, with 15 bases left in between. CDR3 DNA: TGTGCCAGCAGTTATATGGGGCAGGGTAGCGAAAAACTGTTTTTT. Amino acids: CASSYMGQGSEKLFF.

Here the CDR3 DNA reads TGTGCCAGCAGCTTAATAGAATACGAGCAGTACTTC. It codes for CASSLIEYEQYF. The genes are TRBV7-9 and TRBJ2-7; D is uncertain. CDR3 length: 12 amino acids. Germline CDR1 SEHNR, CDR2 FQNEAQ (reference sequence). V was clipped by 2 bases and J by 4 bases, with 6 bases between them.

V gene TRBV6-5 combines with J gene TRBJ2-5; 9 bases are shared with TRBD2. Per the germline V gene, CDR1 is MNHEY and CDR2 is SVGAGI. CDR3 length: 14 residues. V shed 7 bases and J 2 bases; nucleotides not matched to a gene: 5. CDR3 DNA sequence: TGTGCCAGCAAGGCTAGCGGGGTTCAAGAGACCCAGTACTTC. Amino acid sequence: CASKASGVQETQYF.

V is TRBV3-1 (or the pseudogene TRBV3-2) and J is TRBJ1-2; the D gene is possibly TRBD1 (5 bases). The CDR3 consists of 16 residues. V gave up 0 bases and J gave up 1 base, with 12 bases separating them. CDR1 and CDR2 (germline): LGHDT, YNNKEL (reference sequence). CDR3 loop: CASSQDLKQGNYGYTF. CDR3 bases: TGTGCCAGCAGCCAAGATCTTAAGCAGGGTAACTATGGCTACACCTTC.

The chain is built from TRBV27 and TRBJ2-7, with a possible D match to TRBD1 (6 bases). The V gene lost 2 bases and the J gene lost 3 bases, with 11 bases spanning the gap. There are 14 residues in the CDR3. Germline lookup yields CDR1 MNHEY and CDR2 SMNVEV (reference sequence). The CDR3 nucleotides are TGTGCCAGCAGTTTAGGGGGCAGGAGCTACGAGCAGTACTTC. Translated: CASSLGGRSYEQYF.

The CDR3 region has the DNA TGTGCCAGCAGCCAAGCGTATCGAATCGAGCCGGGTATTTCACCCCTCCACTTT. This translates into CASSQAYRIEPGISPLHF. The chain uses TRBV3-1 (or the pseudogene TRBV3-2) and TRBJ1-6; D not certain. V lost 1 base and J 9 bases, leaving 22 bases between the germline ends. CDR3 length: 18 amino acids. CDR1 and CDR2 (germline): LGHDT, YNNKEL (reference sequence).

The gene calls are TRBV6-5 and TRBJ1-2; D is possibly TRBD1 (5 bases). V was shortened by 8 bases and J by 8 bases, with 21 bases between the two germline ends. There are 14 residues in the CDR3. Germline CDR1 is MNHEY and CDR2 is SVGAGI. The CDR3 DNA reads as TGTGCCAGCGGAGGGGCGAGATCTTTCGGGGGCTACACCTTC. It yields the protein CASGGARSFGGYTF.

This sequence joins TRBV28 and TRBJ1-2; 9 positions match TRBD1. V was pared by 5 bases and J by 4 bases, with 11 bases of the junction left unmatched. Germline V CDR1 and CDR2: MDHEN, SYDVKM. The CDR3 has 16 amino acids. The CDR3 region is CASSSHTGGAVYGYTF. CDR3 nucleotides: TGTGCCAGCAGTAGTCATACAGGGGGCGCGGTCTATGGCTACACCTTC.

This sequence joins TRBV3-1 (or the pseudogene TRBV3-2) and TRBJ2-1, with 11 bases matching TRBD2. The CDR3 loop spans 16 amino acids. The trim removed 1 base at V and 7 bases at J, leaving 6 bases unmatched. CDR1 is LGHDT, CDR2 YNNKEL, per germline (reference sequence). In DNA, the CDR3 is TGTGCCAGCAGCCAAGGTCAACTAGCGGGGGTTAATGAGCAGTTCTTC. Its translation: CASSQGQLAGVNEQFF.

Here the CDR3 reads CASSLSGGGLSSPLHF. CDR3 nucleotides: TGTGCCAGCAGCTTAAGTGGGGGAGGTTTATCCAGTCCCCTCCACTTT. This chain joins TRBV7-8 and TRBJ1-6, with D tentatively TRBD1 (5 bases). Trimming pared 2 bases from V and 13 bases from J, leaving 21 bases between. Looked up from germline, CDR1 is SGHVS and CDR2 is FQNEAQ. This CDR3 spans 16 amino acids.

This clone turned up a few times. The rearrangement joins TRBV6-5 to TRBJ1-4; no reliable D call. Germline CDR1 MNHEY, CDR2 SVGAGI. Trimming stripped 3 bases from V and 0 bases from J, with 5 bases between. The CDR3 length is 14 residues. In nucleotides, the CDR3 is TGTGCCAGCAGTTATGAGCCAACTAATGAAAAACTGTTTTTT. This gives the protein CASSYEPTNEKLFF.

V usage is TRBV19 and J usage is TRBJ2-2; tentative D call: TRBD2 (5 bases). The CDR3 is made up of 15 amino acids. Germline V gene lookup returns CDR1 LNHDA and CDR2 SQIVND (reference sequence). V lost 7 bases and J lost 7, with 19 bases in between. The CDR3 DNA reads TGTGCCAGTACTAGAGTGCTAGCTAAGAGCGGGGAGCTGTTTTTT. The encoded protein is CASTRVLAKSGELFF.

This clone was counted once. The chain carries TRBV4-2 and TRBJ1-4; D is perhaps TRBD1 (5 bases). This CDR3 is built from 14 residues. Trimming removed 1 base at V and 6 bases at J, with 9 bases between. The germline CDR1 and CDR2 sequences are LGHNA and YNFKEQ. The CDR3 DNA follows: TGTGCCAGCAGCCAAGTATCAGGGTATGAAAAACTGTTTTTT. This encodes CASSQVSGYEKLFF.

In this sample, this clone turned up once. Distinct nucleotide sequences in the sample also encode this CDR3. The CDR3 protein is CASSLTGGANYGYTF. The CDR3 nucleotides read TGCGCCAGCAGCTTGACTGGGGGGGCCAACTATGGCTACACCTTC. The rearrangement uses TRBV5-1 and TRBJ1-2, with D maybe TRBD1 (6 bases). Germline V gene lookup returns CDR1 SGHRS and CDR2 YFSETQ. The V end was cut by 1 base, the J end by 2 bases, with 12 bases between. The CDR3 is 15 residues long.

The chain joins TRBV9 to TRBJ2-2; TRBD2 is a possible D gene (5 bases). The germline V gene encodes CDR1 SGDLS and CDR2 YYNGEE. This CDR3 comprises 14 residues. V shed 5 bases and J shed 0 bases, with 8 bases lying between them. The CDR3 is CASRGAANTGELFF. The CDR3 DNA is TGTGCCAGCAGGGGAGCGGCGAACACCGGGGAGCTGTTTTTT.

This chain joins TRBV5-5 and TRBJ2-1; TRBD1 aligns across 9 bases. V shed 4 bases and J 6 bases; nucleotides not matched to a gene: 11. The CDR3 is 16 residues long. CDR1 and CDR2 (germline): SGHKS, YYEKEE (reference sequence). The CDR3 region has the DNA TGTGCCAGCAGCCATAATATCCGGGACAGGGTCAATGAGCAGTTCTTC. Protein: CASSHNIRDRVNEQFF.

This chain joins TRBV30 and TRBJ1-2, with D tentatively TRBD1 (6 bases). The CDR3 totals 12 residues. The V and J ends lost 5 bases and 4 bases respectively, with 11 bases between them. Germline V CDR1 and CDR2: GTSNPN, SVGIG (reference sequence). CDR3 DNA sequence: TGTGCCTGGCAGGGGTATTCCTATGGCTACACCTTC. This gives the protein CAWQGYSYGYTF.

CDR3 bases: TGTGCCAGCAGTTTTGGACAGGGAGCTTGGAATCAGCCCCAGCATTTT. Protein sequence: CASSFGQGAWNQPQHF. The rearrangement uses TRBV6-6 and TRBJ1-5; 8 bases agree with TRBD1. This CDR3 comprises 16 residues. Looked up from germline, CDR1 is MNHNY and CDR2 is SVGAGI (reference sequence). The V gene end was trimmed by 4 bases and the J gene end by 4 bases; junction bases not matched to a gene: 9.

V and J are TRBV6-5 and TRBJ1-6; D gene ambiguous. Trimming left V 3 bases short and J 9 bases short, with 12 bases between. CDR3 length: 14 residues. Germline V lookup: CDR1 MNHEY, CDR2 SVGAGI. CDR3 in DNA: TGTGCCAGCAGTTATTCTCAGTCGGGTTCACCCCTCCACTTT. Amino acid sequence: CASSYSQSGSPLHF.